Each of the 20 T cell receptor beta chains below was sequenced from the same sample in a study of blood T cell repertoires in COVID-19. Libraries were prepared by immunoSEQ multiplex PCR; TCRdb keeps only in-frame clonotypes and omits some of them. The data contain under 350,000 clones, roughly 91% of them singletons. Sequenced sample: PBMCs or T cells enriched from blood (not recorded which). Source of these receptors: a woman aged 60-70 years who had recovered from COVID-19.

This rearrangement joins TRBV7-3 to TRBJ1-1, with TRBD1 as a possible D gene (5 bases). V lost 4 bases, J lost 6 bases, and 12 bases lay in between. The CDR3 has 13 amino acids. CDR1 is SGHTA, CDR2 FQGTGA, per germline. The CDR3: CASSSLGVAEAFF. The CDR3, as DNA: TGTGCCAGCAGCTCCCTAGGGGTGGCTGAAGCTTTCTTT.

CDR3 coding DNA: TGTGCCAGCAGTTCGGCCCCGACTAGCGGGAGAGGTCATAGCTACGAGCAGTACTTC. This translates into CASSSAPTSGRGHSYEQYF. V usage is TRBV28 and J usage is TRBJ2-7, with TRBD2 matching 12 bases. The V gene's germline CDR1 is MDHEN and CDR2 SYDVKM. CDR3 size: 19 residues. V shed 4 bases, J shed 3 bases, and the junction held 16 bases outside the gene matches. The variable domain in full, with the rest retrieved from reference TRBV28 and TRBJ2-7, is DVKVTQSSRYLVKRTGEKVFLECVQDMDHENMFWYRQDPGLGLRLIYFSYDVKMKEKGDIPEGYSVSREKKERFSLILESASTNQTSMYLCASSSAPTSGRGHSYEQYFGPGTRLTVT.

For the CDR3, the DNA is TGTGCCAGCAGCTTATTTTCCCAGGGGGCCATATATTTT. Its translation is CASSLFSQGAIYF. J is TRBJ1-3 and V is TRBV7-8; 7 bases are shared with TRBD1. Germline loops: CDR1 SGHVS, CDR2 FQNEAQ. The CDR3 totals 13 residues. Trimming cost V 2 bases and J 11 bases; bases outside gene matches: 6.

The chain recombines TRBV28 with TRBJ2-1; 7 nucleotides match TRBD1. V shed 2 bases, J shed 3 bases, and the junction held 7 bases outside the gene matches. The CDR3 contains 16 residues. The V gene's germline CDR1 is MDHEN and CDR2 SYDVKM. The CDR3, as DNA: TGTGCCAGCAGTTTACCCGGGACAGTACTCTACAATGAGCAGTTCTTC. It translates to CASSLPGTVLYNEQFF.

This clone was counted once. This sequence joins TRBV5-1 and TRBJ2-3, with D unresolved. This CDR3 has 11 amino acids. Per the germline V gene, CDR1 is SGHRS and CDR2 is YFSETQ. The germline V and J ends were trimmed by 7 bases and 1 base, with 4 bases remaining between them. CDR3 nucleotides: TGCGCCAGCGCGGGCACAGATACGCAGTATTTT. Protein: CASAGTDTQYF.

The chain carries TRBV11-3 and TRBJ1-3; no reliable D call. The germline V gene encodes CDR1 SGHNT and CDR2 YENEEA. Trimming cost V 5 bases and J 1 base, with 12 bases left between them. The CDR3 contains 15 residues. The CDR3 nucleotides are TGTGCCAGCAGCAAGGAGGCAGTGTCTGGAAACACCATATATTTT. As protein: CASSKEAVSGNTIYF.

The J gene is TRBJ1-4, the V gene TRBV9; D remains unclear. Germline V gene sequence: CDR1 SGDLS, CDR2 YYNGEE. Deletions cut 0 bases from V and 14 bases from J, with 14 bases between. The CDR3 loop spans 13 amino acids. The CDR3 DNA reads TGTGCCAGCAGCGTAGACGCGGGAGGTCAGCTGTTTTTT. It specifies CASSVDAGGQLFF.

This clone was seen once. This rearrangement joins TRBV7-2 to TRBJ1-1, with 8 bases that match TRBD1. V gave up 5 bases and J gave up 6 bases; unmatched junction bases: 11. CDR1 is SGHTA and CDR2 is FQGNSA in the germline V gene. The CDR3 has 15 amino acids. This CDR3 reads CASSLLSTGVAEAFF. The CDR3 region has the DNA TGTGCCAGCAGCCTACTCTCGACAGGGGTCGCTGAAGCTTTCTTT.

J is TRBJ1-4 and V is TRBV6-1, with D uncertain. The length of the CDR3 is 14 residues. CDR1 MNHNS and CDR2 SASEGT come from the germline V gene. With 3 bases removed from V and 4 bases from J, the gap between germline ends came to 9 bases. The CDR3 here is CASSELSYNEKLFF. CDR3 coding DNA: TGTGCCAGCAGTGAGTTGTCTTATAATGAAAAACTGTTTTTT.

The chain links TRBV18 to TRBJ2-3, with 10 bases aligning to TRBD2. Losses at the gene ends were 2 bases for V and 0 bases for J; bases not matched to a gene: 11. The CDR3 runs to 19 residues. CDR1 is KGHSH, CDR2 LQKENI, per germline. Written as DNA, the CDR3 is TGTGCCAGCTCACCATATTCGCTAGCGGGAGTGGCTAGCACAGATACGCAGTATTTT. Translating it yields CASSPYSLAGVASTDTQYF. Combining the CDR3 with reference TRBV18 and TRBJ2-3 gives the whole variable domain NAGVMQNPRHLVRRRGQEARLRCSPMKGHSHVYWYRQLPEEGLKFMVYLQKENIIDESGMPKERFSAEFPKEGPSILRIQQVVRGDSAAYFCASSPYSLAGVASTDTQYFGPGTRLTVL.

The CDR3 nucleotides are TGTGCCAGCAGTTTCGGGGGACTAGGGTCACCCCTCCACTTT. It specifies CASSFGGLGSPLHF. The chain has TRBV27 and TRBJ1-6, with a possible D match to TRBD1 (5 bases). CDR3 length: 14 residues. Germline V gives CDR1 MNHEY, CDR2 SMNVEV (reference sequence). The ends were cut back, 3 bases at V and 10 bases at J, with 13 bases in the middle.

CDR3 protein: CASRGQGASYEQYF. The CDR3 DNA follows: TGTGCCAGCAGGGGACAGGGGGCTTCCTACGAGCAGTACTTC. The rearrangement links TRBV28 to TRBJ2-7, with 12 positions matching TRBD1. V lost 6 bases, J lost 1 base, and 1 base stayed unmatched. Germline lookup yields CDR1 MDHEN and CDR2 SYDVKM. The length of the CDR3 is 14 residues.

V usage is TRBV28 and J usage is TRBJ2-3, with TRBD2 matching 9 bases. V was clipped by 6 bases and J by 3 bases; unmatched bases: 7. The germline gives CDR1 MDHEN, CDR2 SYDVKM. The CDR3 length is 15 residues. The CDR3 here is CASSIAGVWTDTQYF. DNA of the CDR3: TGTGCCAGCAGCATAGCGGGAGTCTGGACAGATACGCAGTATTTT.

This clone is a singleton in its sample. The rearrangement uses TRBV5-4 and TRBJ2-3; D possibly corresponds to TRBD2 (6 bases). Germline assignment: CDR1 SGHNT and CDR2 YYREEE (reference sequence). There are 16 residues in the CDR3. V gave up 3 bases and J gave up 0 bases, with 14 bases separating them. The CDR3 loop is CASSSPGTSSTDTQYF. In DNA form, the CDR3 reads TGTGCCAGCAGCTCGCCAGGGACTTCTAGCACAGATACGCAGTATTTT. Full variable domain (rest looked up from reference TRBV5-4 and TRBJ2-3): ETGVTQSPTHLIKTRGQQVTLRCSSQSGHNTVSWYQQALGQGPQFIFQYYREEENGRGNFPPRFSGLQFPNYSSELNVNALELDDSALYLCASSSPGTSSTDTQYFGPGTRLTVL.

The rearrangement uses TRBV2 and TRBJ2-2; 14 bases map to TRBD2. The CDR3 consists of 15 residues. The V gene's germline CDR1 is SNHLY and CDR2 FYNNEI. Losses at the gene ends were 6 bases for V and 4 bases for J; bases not matched to a gene: 1. CDR3 sequence: CASRGLAGGTGELFF. CDR3 DNA: TGTGCCAGCAGAGGACTAGCGGGGGGCACCGGGGAGCTGTTTTTT.

The rearrangement uses TRBV21-1 and TRBJ1-1. TRBV21-1 is termed a pseudogene. CDR3 length: 13 residues. The CDR3 sequence is CASSETGRAEAFF. CDR3 nucleotides: TGTGCCAGCAGCGAAACAGGGAGGGCTGAAGCTTTCTTT.

The chain carries TRBV15 and TRBJ2-4; a weak D match, TRBD1 (6 bases). The V and J ends lost 1 base and 0 bases respectively, with 13 bases between them. Germline-derived CDR1 and CDR2 are LNHNV and YYDKDF (reference sequence). The CDR3 consists of 17 residues. CDR3 region: CATSRGGGHLAKNIQYF. The CDR3 DNA is TGTGCCACCAGCAGAGGTGGGGGACACCTAGCCAAAAACATTCAGTACTTC.

The CDR3 protein is CASSQDYGLAGGPNNEQFF. The DNA for the CDR3 is TGTGCCAGCAGCCAAGATTACGGGCTAGCGGGAGGGCCGAACAATGAGCAGTTCTTC. V and J are TRBV3-1 (or the pseudogene TRBV3-2) and TRBJ2-1, with 12 bases lining up with TRBD2. The CDR3 consists of 19 residues. Germline V gene data show CDR1 as LGHDT and CDR2 as YNNKEL (reference sequence). The junction had 11 bases not matched to a gene; V was cut back by 0 bases and J by 5 bases.

This chain uses TRBV7-2 with TRBJ2-3, with a tentative D call TRBD2 (6 bases). Trimming pared 5 bases from V and 2 bases from J, leaving 14 bases between. The CDR3 is 15 residues long. The germline gives CDR1 SGHTA, CDR2 FQGNSA. The CDR3 loop reads CASSPRRGTTDTQYF. The CDR3 bases are TGTGCCAGCAGCCCTAGACGGGGGACCACAGATACGCAGTATTTT.

This clone was detected a few times. The gene calls are TRBV28 and TRBJ1-2; TRBD1 agrees at 9 bases. This CDR3 is built from 13 residues. Trimming cost V 11 bases and J 4 bases; bases outside gene matches: 8. Germline V gene data show CDR1 as MDHEN and CDR2 as SYDVKM. The CDR3 spells CAATGGAVYGYTF. The CDR3 bases are TGTGCCGCCACAGGGGGCGCAGTCTATGGCTACACCTTC.